These 9 T cell receptor beta chains were sequenced from one sample in a study of preoperative IRX-2 immunotherapy in early breast cancer. TCRdb's table, derived via immunoSEQ multiplex PCR, lists solely in-frame clones and lacks some. The data hold 25,000 to 30,000 clones, with around 90% observed a single time. Indicated treatment: preoperative locoregional IRX-2 cytokine immunotherapy. The sample was acquired from a patient treated with IRX-2 immunotherapy. These receptors were obtained from a human donor with breast cancer.

CDR3 nucleotides: TGTGCCAGCAGTTTTATTGTGGGACAGGAGGGTTGGGGTAGCACAGATACGCAGTATTTT. The encoded protein is CASSFIVGQEGWGSTDTQYF. The chain employs TRBV28 and TRBJ2-3; 8 positions agree with TRBD1. The CDR3 runs to 20 residues. J gave up 0 bases and V 3 bases, and 17 bases lay outside the gene matches. Germline loops: CDR1 MDHEN, CDR2 SYDVKM. Variable domain in full (rest from reference TRBV28 and TRBJ2-3): DVKVTQSSRYLVKRTGEKVFLECVQDMDHENMFWYRQDPGLGLRLIYFSYDVKMKEKGDIPEGYSVSREKKERFSLILESASTNQTSMYLCASSFIVGQEGWGSTDTQYFGPGTRLTVL.

The J gene is TRBJ2-7, the V gene TRBV7-9; 9 nucleotides agree with TRBD2. This CDR3 is built from 14 residues. V lost 1 base, J lost 2 bases, and 0 bases stayed unmatched. CDR1 is SEHNR, CDR2 FQNEAQ, per germline (reference sequence). The DNA of the CDR3 is TGTGCCAGCAGCTTAGTAGCGGGGGCCTACGAGCAGTACTTC. It yields the protein CASSLVAGAYEQYF.

V and J are TRBV18 and TRBJ2-7; possible D gene TRBD1, 6 bases. Germline V gene lookup returns CDR1 KGHSH and CDR2 LQKENI. Trimming cost V 6 bases and J 3 bases, with 12 bases left between them. The CDR3 totals 13 residues. CDR3 region: CASSHRESYEQYF. The CDR3 nucleotides are TGTGCCAGCTCCCACAGGGAAAGCTACGAGCAGTACTTC.

The chain couples TRBV11-3 to TRBJ2-5; possible D gene TRBD2, 6 bases. The CDR3 is 15 residues long. With 1 base removed from V and 2 bases from J, the gap between germline ends came to 11 bases. Germline CDR1 SGHNT, CDR2 YENEEA. The CDR3 is CASSLGAGLQETQYF. In DNA form, the CDR3 reads TGTGCCAGCAGCTTAGGCGCGGGGCTTCAAGAGACCCAGTACTTC.

CDR3 residues: CATGAGHSSYNEQFF. The CDR3 coding sequence is TGTGCCACTGGGGCCGGTCACAGCTCCTACAATGAGCAGTTCTTC. The rearrangement uses TRBV19 and TRBJ2-1, with TRBD1 as a possible D gene (5 bases). Germline V gene data show CDR1 as LNHDA and CDR2 as SQIVND (reference sequence). The ends were cut back, 10 bases at V and 0 bases at J, with 16 bases in the middle. There are 15 residues in the CDR3. The full variable domain, rest sourced from reference TRBV19 and TRBJ2-1, is DGGITQSPKYLFRKEGQNVTLSCEQNLNHDAMYWYRQDPGQGLRLIYYSQIVNDFQKGDIAEGYSVSREKKESFPLTVTSAQKNPTAFYLCATGAGHSSYNEQFFGPGTRLTVL.

This rearrangement joins TRBV29-1 to TRBJ2-3; D tentatively fits TRBD1 or TRBD2 (5 bases each). Germline assignment: CDR1 SQVTM and CDR2 ANQGSEA. The V gene lost 6 bases and the J gene lost 4 bases, with 20 bases spanning the gap. This CDR3 contains 15 residues. For the CDR3, the DNA is TGCAGCGTCCACTCGGGACGACCGAACTCAGATACGCAGTATTTT. Translating gives CSVHSGRPNSDTQYF.

This clone appeared once. The V gene is TRBV5-6, the J gene TRBJ1-1; 9 bases fit TRBD1. Germline V gives CDR1 SGHDT, CDR2 YYEEEE. The V and J ends lost 4 bases and 7 bases, in that order; junction bases with no gene match: 5. The CDR3 loop spans 13 amino acids. The CDR3 DNA reads TGTGCCAGCAGCAGGGACAGGGTTGATGAAGCTTTCTTT. It codes for CASSRDRVDEAFF.

This chain connects TRBV6-4 to TRBJ1-1, with a weak D call TRBD1 (5 bases). Germline V lookup: CDR1 MRHNA, CDR2 SNTAGT. This CDR3 is built from 12 residues. V was trimmed by 6 bases and J by 0 bases, leaving 5 bases between them. The CDR3 sequence: CASRGVNTEAFF. The CDR3 DNA sequence: TGTGCCAGCAGGGGGGTGAACACTGAAGCTTTCTTT.

The V call is TRBV29-1, the J call TRBJ1-4, with no clear D. Germline lookup yields CDR1 SQVTM and CDR2 ANQGSEA. V lost 7 bases and J lost 3, with 15 bases in between. The CDR3 extends over 14 amino acids. For the CDR3, the DNA is TGCAGCGGGGCTTCCGGGCATCCTAATGAAAAACTGTTTTTT. This encodes CSGASGHPNEKLFF.